The rows below give T cell receptor beta chains drawn from one sample of a study of T cell responses to AZD1222 COVID-19 vaccine. This table comes from immunoSEQ multiplex PCR, and its TCRdb copy is limited to in-frame clones, with some not included. The data contain over 150,000 clones, about nine tenths of them singletons. This sample comprised peripheral blood, obtained on day 0 of AZD1222 vaccination. These receptors were obtained from an adult in good health. Both conserved end residues are part of each CDR3. The order of the fields is clone size, V gene, CDR3 protein. Expanded clones get a size class; other rows say once, few or many, or leave the size out.

>NA|TRBV19
CASISRPLSNQPQHF
>NA|TRBV28
CASSSPRRRDRGTRSPLHF
>NA|TRBV5-1
CASSLGGDRYQPQHF
>few|TRBV7-9
CASSLSPVNTEAFF
>NA|TRBV6-5
CASSSGAIRETQYF
>NA|TRBV28
CASGKWTSYPSF
>NA|TRBV7-3
CASSLKPRDITGELFF
>NA|TRBV5-1
CASSYTGGADNYGYTF
>NA|TRBV7-2
CASSLDSNYGYTF
>NA|TRBV18
CASSRGPAGGAETQYF
>once|TRBV4-3
CASSQTTGWATNEKLFF
>few|TRBV6-5
CASSKPGELFF
>once|TRBV27
CASSLSEGGLYGYTF
>NA|TRBV3-1/TRBV3-2
CASSHYGGHNEQFF
>NA|TRBV24-1
CATSDPHGGSAPQYF
>NA|TRBV12-3/TRBV12-4
CASSLNSPLHF
>NA|TRBV28
CASSSPFRERAFF
>NA|TRBV7-2
CASSPIDRGVGELFF
>NA|TRBV23-1
CASSQWEAGYPFLDTEAFF
>NA|TRBV7-7
CASSLARPGNTIYF
>NA|TRBV29-1
CSVVGQRRAEAFF
>once|TRBV5-1
CASSLTGSSYEQYF
>NA|TRBV5-1
CASSYGRNLNTEAFF
>NA|TRBV28
CASSLMVGGYHGYTF
>NA|TRBV27
CASSRDLKATDTQYF
>NA|TRBV7-9
CASSLVLEGTYEQYF
>NA|TRBV25-1
CASSEQPQHF
>NA|TRBV30
CAWSVLGRLTGKGSPLHF
>NA|TRBV11-2
CASSLIGTGAFF
>few|TRBV10-3
CAINQGLAGGEAGELFF
>NA|TRBV13
CASSSQGLDNEQFF
>NA|TRBV4-3
CASSQDLILDRAYEQYF
>once|TRBV6-5
CASSYEGASGNTIYF
>NA|TRBV7-9
CASSLVGQGASDTQYF
>NA|TRBV3-1/TRBV3-2
CASSHRSVGKGNTEAFF
>NA|TRBV11-2
CASSWDRGASLEQYF
>NA|TRBV29-1
CSVVGRTGYTF
>NA|TRBV5-1
CASSLAFNEKLFF
>NA|TRBV3-1/TRBV3-2
CASSTGTLNTGELFF
>NA|TRBV5-1
CASSLEGQGAYGEKLFF
>NA|TRBV29-1
CSVASGTGDEKLFF
>NA|TRBV28
CASSPSTLPYGYTF
>NA|TRBV9
CASSVKTDVLSTDTQYF
>NA|TRBV18
CASSPRDGDNSPLHF
>NA|TRBV30
CAWSGGAISTDTQYF
>NA|TRBV11-2
CASSSLARAAPAFF
>NA|TRBV18
CASSRGEQETQYF
>once|TRBV5-1
CASSLVGDTNEKLFF
>NA|TRBV4-1
CASSERQGETQYF
>NA|TRBV9
CASSVGNTIYF
>NA|TRBV18
CASSQQGQGFDEQFF
>few|TRBV19
CASSIETQANYGYTF
>once|TRBV27
CASSGRNNSPLHF
>NA|TRBV15
CATSSRSTAAYEQYF